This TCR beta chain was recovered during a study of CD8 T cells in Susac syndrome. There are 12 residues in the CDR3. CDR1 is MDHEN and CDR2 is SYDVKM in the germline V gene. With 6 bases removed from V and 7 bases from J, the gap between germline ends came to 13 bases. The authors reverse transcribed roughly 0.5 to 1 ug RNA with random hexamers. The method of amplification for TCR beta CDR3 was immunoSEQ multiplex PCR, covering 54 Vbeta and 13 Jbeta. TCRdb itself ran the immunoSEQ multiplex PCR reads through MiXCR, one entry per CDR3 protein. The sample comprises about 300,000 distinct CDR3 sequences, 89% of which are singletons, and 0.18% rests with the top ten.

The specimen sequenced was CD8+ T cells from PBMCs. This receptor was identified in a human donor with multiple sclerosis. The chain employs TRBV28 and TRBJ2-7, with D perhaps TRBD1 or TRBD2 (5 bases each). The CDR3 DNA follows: TGTGCCAGCAGCCCTGAGGGGCGGGAGCAGTACTTC. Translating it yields CASSPEGREQYF. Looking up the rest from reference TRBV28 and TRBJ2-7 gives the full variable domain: DVKVTQSSRYLVKRTGEKVFLECVQDMDHENMFWYRQDPGLGLRLIYFSYDVKMKEKGDIPEGYSVSREKKERFSLILESASTNQTSMYLCASSPEGREQYFGPGTRLTVT.